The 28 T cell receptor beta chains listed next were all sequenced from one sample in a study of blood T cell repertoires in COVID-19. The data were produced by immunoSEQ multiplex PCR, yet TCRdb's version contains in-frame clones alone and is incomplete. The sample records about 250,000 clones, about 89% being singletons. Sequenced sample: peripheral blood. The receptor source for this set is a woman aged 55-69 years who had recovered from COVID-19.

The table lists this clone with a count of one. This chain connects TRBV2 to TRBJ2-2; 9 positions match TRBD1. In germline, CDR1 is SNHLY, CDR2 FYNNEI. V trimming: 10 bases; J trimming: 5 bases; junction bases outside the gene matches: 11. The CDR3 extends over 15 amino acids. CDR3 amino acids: CATTPGQGGTGELFF. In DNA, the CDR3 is TGTGCCACTACCCCGGGACAGGGAGGTACCGGGGAGCTGTTTTTT.

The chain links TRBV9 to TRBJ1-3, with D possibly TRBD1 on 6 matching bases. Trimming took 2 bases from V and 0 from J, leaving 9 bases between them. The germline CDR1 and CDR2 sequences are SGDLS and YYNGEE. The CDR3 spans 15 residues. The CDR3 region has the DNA TGTGCCAGCAGCGTGGGGGACATCTCTGGAAACACCATATATTTT. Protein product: CASSVGDISGNTIYF.

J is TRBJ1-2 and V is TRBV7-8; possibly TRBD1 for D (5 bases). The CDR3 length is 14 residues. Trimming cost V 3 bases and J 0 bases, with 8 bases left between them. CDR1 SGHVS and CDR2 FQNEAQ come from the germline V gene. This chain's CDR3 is CASSLAGPNYGYTF. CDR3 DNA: TGTGCCAGCAGCTTGGCGGGACCTAACTATGGCTACACCTTC.

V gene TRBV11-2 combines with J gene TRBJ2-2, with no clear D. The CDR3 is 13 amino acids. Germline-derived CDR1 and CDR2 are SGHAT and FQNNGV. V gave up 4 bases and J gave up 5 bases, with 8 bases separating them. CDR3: CASSSEATGELFF. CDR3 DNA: TGTGCCAGCAGCTCCGAAGCAACCGGGGAGCTGTTTTTT.

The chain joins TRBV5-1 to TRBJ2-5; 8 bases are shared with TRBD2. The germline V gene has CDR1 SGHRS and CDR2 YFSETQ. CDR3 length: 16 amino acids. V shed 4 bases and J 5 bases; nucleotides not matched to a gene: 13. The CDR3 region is CASSPTPGTSVETQYF. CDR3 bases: TGCGCCAGCAGCCCCACCCCCGGGACTAGTGTGGAGACCCAGTACTTC.

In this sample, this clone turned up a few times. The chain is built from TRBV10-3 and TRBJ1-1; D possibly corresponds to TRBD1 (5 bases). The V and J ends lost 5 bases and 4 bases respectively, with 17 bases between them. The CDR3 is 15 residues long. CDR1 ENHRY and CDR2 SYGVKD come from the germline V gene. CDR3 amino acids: CAISTPWGVGTEAFF. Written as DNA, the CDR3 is TGTGCCATCAGTACCCCGTGGGGGGTGGGCACTGAAGCTTTCTTT.

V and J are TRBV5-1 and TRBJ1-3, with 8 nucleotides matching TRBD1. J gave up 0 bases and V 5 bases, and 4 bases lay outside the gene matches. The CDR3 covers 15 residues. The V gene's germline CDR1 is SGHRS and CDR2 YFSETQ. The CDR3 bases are TGCGCCAGCAGGGACAGGGAGAGCTCTGGAAACACCATATATTTT. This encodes CASRDRESSGNTIYF. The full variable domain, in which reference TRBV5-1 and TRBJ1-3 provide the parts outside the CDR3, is KAGVTQTPRYLIKTRGQQVTLSCSPISGHRSVSWYQQTPGQGLQFLFEYFSETQRNKGNFPGRFSGRQFSNSRSEMNVSTLELGDSALYLCASRDRESSGNTIYFGEGSWLTVV.

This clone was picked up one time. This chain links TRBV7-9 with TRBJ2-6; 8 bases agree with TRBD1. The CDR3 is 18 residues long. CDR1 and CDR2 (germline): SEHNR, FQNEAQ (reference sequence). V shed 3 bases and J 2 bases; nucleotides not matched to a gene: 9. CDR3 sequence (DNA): TGTGCCAGCAGCTTCTCGGGCAGGGGGCAGGCTGGGGCCAACGTCCTGACTTTC. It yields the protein CASSFSGRGQAGANVLTF.

The CDR3 DNA sequence: TGTGCCAGCAGACACTACGGTCGGCAGGGTGATGGCTACACCTTC. It translates to CASRHYGRQGDGYTF. The J gene is TRBJ1-2, the V gene TRBV7-2; tentative D call: TRBD1 (5 bases). Per germline, CDR1 SGHTA and CDR2 FQGNSA. The CDR3 consists of 15 residues. With 6 bases removed from V and 6 bases from J, the gap between germline ends came to 20 bases.

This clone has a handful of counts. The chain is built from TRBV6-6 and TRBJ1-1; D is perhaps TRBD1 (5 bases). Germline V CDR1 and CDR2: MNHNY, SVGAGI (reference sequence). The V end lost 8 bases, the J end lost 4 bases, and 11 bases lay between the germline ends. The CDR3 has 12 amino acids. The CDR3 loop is CASCRGVTEAFF. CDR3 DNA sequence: TGTGCCAGCTGTAGGGGTGTCACTGAAGCTTTCTTT.

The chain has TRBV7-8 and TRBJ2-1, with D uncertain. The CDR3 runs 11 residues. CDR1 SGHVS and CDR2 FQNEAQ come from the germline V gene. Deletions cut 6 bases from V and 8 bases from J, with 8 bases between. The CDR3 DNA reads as TGTGCCAGCAGTCCTACGCATGAGCAGTTCTTC. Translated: CASSPTHEQFF. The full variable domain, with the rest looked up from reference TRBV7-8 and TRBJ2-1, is GAGVSQSPRYKVAKRGQDVALRCDPISGHVSLFWYQQALGQGPEFLTYFQNEAQLDKSGLPSDRFFAERPEGSVSTLKIQRTQQEDSAVYLCASSPTHEQFFGPGTRLTVL.

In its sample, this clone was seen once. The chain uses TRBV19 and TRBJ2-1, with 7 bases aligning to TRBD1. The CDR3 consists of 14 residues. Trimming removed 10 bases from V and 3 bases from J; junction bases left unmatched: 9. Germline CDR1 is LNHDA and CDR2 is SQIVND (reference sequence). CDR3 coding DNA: TGTGCCAACCGTCCCGGGACAGTCTACAATGAGCAGTTCTTC. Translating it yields CANRPGTVYNEQFF.

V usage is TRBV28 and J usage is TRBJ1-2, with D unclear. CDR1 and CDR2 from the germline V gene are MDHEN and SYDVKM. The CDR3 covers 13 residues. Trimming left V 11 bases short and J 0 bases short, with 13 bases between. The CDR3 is CAGCGSANYGYTF. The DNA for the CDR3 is TGTGCCGGGTGCGGGTCAGCTAACTATGGCTACACCTTC.

Written as DNA, the CDR3 is TGTGCCAGTAGTCCATCCCTTGGGGCCCAGGGAAAACTGTTTTTT. Protein: CASSPSLGAQGKLFF. V gene TRBV19 combines with J gene TRBJ1-4, with a tentative D call TRBD1 (5 bases). Germline CDR1 LNHDA, CDR2 SQIVND (reference sequence). The V end lost 5 bases, the J end lost 10 bases, and 20 bases lay between the germline ends. There are 15 residues in the CDR3. The variable domain in full, completed from reference TRBV19 and TRBJ1-4, reads DGGITQSPKYLFRKEGQNVTLSCEQNLNHDAMYWYRQDPGQGLRLIYYSQIVNDFQKGDIAEGYSVSREKKESFPLTVTSAQKNPTAFYLCASSPSLGAQGKLFFGSGTQLSVL.

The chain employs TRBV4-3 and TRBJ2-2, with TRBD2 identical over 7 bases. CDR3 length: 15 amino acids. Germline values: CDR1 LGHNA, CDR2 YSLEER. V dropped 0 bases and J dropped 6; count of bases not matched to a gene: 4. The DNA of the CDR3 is TGCGCCAGCAGCCAAGAGCGGACTAGGCCCGGGGAGCTGTTTTTT. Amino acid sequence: CASSQERTRPGELFF.

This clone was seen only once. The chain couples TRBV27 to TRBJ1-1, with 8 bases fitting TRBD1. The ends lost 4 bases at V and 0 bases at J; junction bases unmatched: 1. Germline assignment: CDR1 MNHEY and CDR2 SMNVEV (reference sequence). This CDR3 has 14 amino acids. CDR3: CASSSTGVNTEAFF. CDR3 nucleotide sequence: TGTGCCAGCAGTTCGACAGGGGTGAACACTGAAGCTTTCTTT.

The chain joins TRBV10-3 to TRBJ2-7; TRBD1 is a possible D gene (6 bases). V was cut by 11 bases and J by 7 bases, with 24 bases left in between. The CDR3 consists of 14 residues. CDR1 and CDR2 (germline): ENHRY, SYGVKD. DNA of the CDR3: TGTGCCGGCACCGACGACAGGCGCTCGGGGGAGCAGTACTTC. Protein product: CAGTDDRRSGEQYF.

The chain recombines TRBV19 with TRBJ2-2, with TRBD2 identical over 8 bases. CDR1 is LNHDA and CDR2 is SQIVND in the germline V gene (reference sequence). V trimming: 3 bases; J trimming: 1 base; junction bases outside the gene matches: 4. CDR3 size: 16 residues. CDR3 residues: CASSIRRGENTGELFF. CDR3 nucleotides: TGTGCCAGTAGTATCCGGCGGGGGGAGAACACCGGGGAGCTGTTTTTT.

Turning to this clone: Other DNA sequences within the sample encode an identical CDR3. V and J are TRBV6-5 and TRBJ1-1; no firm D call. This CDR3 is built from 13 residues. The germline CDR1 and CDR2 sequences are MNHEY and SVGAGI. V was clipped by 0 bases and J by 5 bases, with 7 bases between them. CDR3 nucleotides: TGTGCCAGCAGTTACTCGGCTGATACTGAAGCTTTCTTT. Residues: CASSYSADTEAFF.

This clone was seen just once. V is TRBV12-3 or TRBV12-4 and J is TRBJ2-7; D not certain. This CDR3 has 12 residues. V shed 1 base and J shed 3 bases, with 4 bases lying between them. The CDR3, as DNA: TGTGCCAGCAGTTTAGGACACTACGAGCAGTACTTC. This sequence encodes CASSLGHYEQYF.

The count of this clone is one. This chain's CDR3 is CASSYEEGRVNTEAFF. In DNA, the CDR3 is TGTGCCAGCAGTTACGAGGAGGGGCGCGTTAACACTGAAGCTTTCTTT. V is TRBV6-6 and J is TRBJ1-1; D is possibly TRBD1 (5 bases). Germline V gives CDR1 MNHNY, CDR2 SVGAGI (reference sequence). The CDR3 has 16 residues. The germline V and J ends were trimmed by 2 bases and 2 bases, with 15 bases remaining between them.

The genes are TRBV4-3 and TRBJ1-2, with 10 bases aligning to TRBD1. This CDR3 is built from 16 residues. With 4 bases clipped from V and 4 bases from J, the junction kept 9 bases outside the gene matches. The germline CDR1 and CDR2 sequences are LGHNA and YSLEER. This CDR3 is CASSPQTGTGAYGYTF. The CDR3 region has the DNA TGCGCCAGCAGCCCACAAACCGGGACAGGGGCCTATGGCTACACCTTC.

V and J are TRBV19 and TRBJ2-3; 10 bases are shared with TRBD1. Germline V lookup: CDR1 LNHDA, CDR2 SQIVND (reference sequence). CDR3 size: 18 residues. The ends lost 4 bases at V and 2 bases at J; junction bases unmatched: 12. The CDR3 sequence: CASSKRPPGTGATDTQYF. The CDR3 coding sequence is TGTGCCAGTAGTAAGCGCCCGCCAGGGACAGGGGCCACAGATACGCAGTATTTT.

The CDR3 region has the DNA TGCGCCAGCAGCTTCCGGGACAGTAACTACAATCAGCCCCAGCATTTT. Amino acid sequence: CASSFRDSNYNQPQHF. The chain links TRBV4-1 to TRBJ1-5; 7 bases are shared with TRBD1. CDR3 length: 16 amino acids. CDR1 and CDR2 (germline): MGHRA, YSYEKL. The V gene end was trimmed by 5 bases and the J gene end by 3 bases; junction bases not matched to a gene: 10.

This chain's CDR3 is CASSKGGTSGIGTGELFF. CDR3 nucleotide sequence: TGTGCCAGCAGCAAAGGCGGGACTAGCGGGATCGGGACCGGGGAGCTGTTTTTT. This rearrangement joins TRBV21-1 to TRBJ2-2; no DNA check was done on the table's D call, TRBD2. TRBV21-1 is marked as a pseudogene. The CDR3 runs 18 residues.

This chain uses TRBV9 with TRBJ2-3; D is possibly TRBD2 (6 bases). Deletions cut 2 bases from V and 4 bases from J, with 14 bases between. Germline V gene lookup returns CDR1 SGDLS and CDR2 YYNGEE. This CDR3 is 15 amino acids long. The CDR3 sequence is CASSVAGQQADTQYF. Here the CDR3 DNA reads TGTGCCAGCAGCGTTGCGGGGCAGCAGGCAGATACGCAGTATTTT.

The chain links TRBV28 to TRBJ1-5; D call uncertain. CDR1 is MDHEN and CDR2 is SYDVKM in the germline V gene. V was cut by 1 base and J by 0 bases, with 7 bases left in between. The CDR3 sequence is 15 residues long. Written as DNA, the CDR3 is TGTGCCAGCAGTTTATACGGGGTTAGCAATCAGCCCCAGCATTTT. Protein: CASSLYGVSNQPQHF.

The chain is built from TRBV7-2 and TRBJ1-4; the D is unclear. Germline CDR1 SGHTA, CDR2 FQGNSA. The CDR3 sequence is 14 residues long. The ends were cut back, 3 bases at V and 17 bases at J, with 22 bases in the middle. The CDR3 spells CASSLSPGPGGFFF. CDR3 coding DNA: TGTGCCAGCAGCTTGTCGCCGGGCCCCGGAGGATTTTTTTTT.